This T cell receptor beta chain appears in the sequencing data of a study of cytomegalovirus exposure and HLA in healthy donors (TCRdb year 2017). Study-wide context: According to an earlier analysis of around 600 of the donors, some 170 million T cells yielded over 100 million unique TCR beta sequences and around 280 Gb of sequence data. A later genetic analysis used genome-wide SNP genotypes for about 65% of the roughly 670 donors, treating that subset as a discovery cohort. Donor age, sex, ethnicity and CMV serostatus were collected together with the repertoire data. The study combined high-throughput TCR immunosequencing, statistical association of individual TCRs with disease status, and machine learning to predict cytomegalovirus infection status. Of the approximately 400 genotyped donors, approximately 80% fell in the genetic ancestry cluster associated with self-reported Caucasian donors. Class I and class II HLA loci were covered by the typing at four-digit resolution. All discovery cohort repertoires had been generated on a single sequencing platform. Roughly 5 DR-DQ haplotypes were handled as single units for association and clustering because linkage in the cohort was strong. The study aimed to test whether cataloging public T cell receptors could reveal signatures of past pathogen exposure. In the later analysis, no new phenotypic data were used to find candidate immune exposures; instead, reliance was placed on TCR beta sequences and their occurrence across donors. Using immunosequencing, the study profiled T cell repertoires from some 670 subjects and related those repertoires to cytomegalovirus serostatus. Among about 360 genotyped donors of the cohort, an average of roughly 240,000 unique TCR beta nucleotide sequences were sequenced per donor, roughly 20% of them non-productive. Approximately 300 gigabases of sequencing data and approximately 85 million unique TCR sequences were included in an early release covering 550 to 800 HLA-typed donors. Along with the roughly 610-subject first cohort, a separate validation cohort of over a hundred different subjects was used. To decide whether each TCR beta V gene segment behaved as functional or pseudogenic, an earlier analysis of some 580 of the donors relied on high-throughput TCR beta sequencing. The number of typed donors differed by locus: about 620-630 for A, B, C, DRB1 and DQB1; 522 for DQA1; approximately 610 for DPA1; and around 470 for DPB1. In a later analysis, previously published TCR beta repertoires from 500 to 750 donors were re-analyzed and high-resolution HLA genotyping was added so that TCR occurrence patterns could be studied. Here is what the overall study found, with its caveats: According to a later genetic analysis, donors in an Asian-associated ancestry cluster had fewer N-insertions in productive TCRs than the approximately 610-donor mean. Most CMV-associated TCR beta chains appeared to be HLA-restricted in a later analysis, and the HLA associations seemed to be driven largely by CMV exposure. The only immune exposure information available for the cohort was CMV serostatus. In the study, 164 TCR beta chains were listed as associated with cytomegalovirus. Presence/absence analyses assumed roughly uniform sequencing depth across donors, an assumption that may not hold. The classifier was reported to diagnose cytomegalovirus status with high specificity and sensitivity in both the original cohort and the validation cohort. The authors suggested that the approach could potentially be generalized to other disease states and immunological phenotypes. Most TCR sequences were seen in very few donors, while some public TCRs were found in many individuals. Three of the identified cytomegalovirus-associated TCR beta chains were confirmed in vitro to be specific for cytomegalovirus antigens. The sequencing pipeline was judged likely to have produced a cluster of highly shared sequence variants as a technical artifact. Compared with equally common non-associated chains, HLA-associated TCR beta chains in a later analysis were more clonally expanded and had lower generation probabilities. Only TCR beta chains were sequenced in this cohort, and the absence of alpha or paired-chain data limited detectable features. In a later analysis, the rate of TCR association differed among HLA loci, with DRB1 alleles having the most associated TCRs and HLA-C alleles having the fewest. Approximately 16 rarely observed V segments, including chromosome 9 orphons, were excluded from the earlier analysis of about 500 of the donors because counts were too low. Correlated functional status among segregating V segments might reflect linkage disequilibrium, but an unknown experimental factor could not be ruled out. An earlier analysis of approximately 590 of the donors showed that most TCR beta V segments appeared in productive rearrangements either about 87% or about 30% of the time, which broadly matched IMGT annotations. An association between a missense DCLRE1C variant and V-gene and J-gene trimming of TCR beta chains was found in a later genetic analysis and replicated in an independent cohort. When HLA alleles, especially DR and DQ, strongly co-occurred, attributing TCR associations to individual alleles was difficult. A later analysis associated around 16,000 TCR beta sequences with specific HLA alleles at a false discovery rate of 0.05. Because HLA typing was unavailable for some donors at each locus, only the typed subset was used in association tests. The 87-base-pair reads could not distinguish some IMGT-functional V segments, including TRBV6-2 and TRBV6-3, so those segments were excluded. In a later analysis, several top co-occurrence clusters were reported to appear linked to parvovirus B19, influenza, CMV and Epstein-Barr virus. A further reported finding was that TCR beta sequences accurately predicted the HLA-A and HLA-B alleles for most subjects in the first cohort.

Inclusive of the bounding cysteine and phenylalanine, the CDR3 is 14 residues long. Only CDR3 DNA remains: 42 bases, in frame from the first base. A distance of 7 bases separates the germline ends of V and J, which lose 0 bases and 0 bases respectively. From the germline V gene, CDR1 is SGHRS and CDR2 is YFSETQ. The cohort consisted of 650 to 850 healthy bone marrow donors. At the time of sampling, all cohort members were nominally healthy, though unrecorded immune exposures were likely present. CMV serostatus was recorded as positive for 289 and negative for about 50% of the 666 cohort members, whereas no CMV serostatus was recorded for the donor in question. Each donor provided a peripheral blood sample, and peripheral blood mononuclear cells were used for TCR beta sequencing. Genomic DNA was extracted from the blood cell samples with the Qiagen DNeasy Blood Extraction Kit. Details on this clone: Its antigen is still unknown. Base qualities are not recorded, but no much larger clone differs from it by a single base.

The method behind the library was the immunoSEQ multiplex PCR assay. For the multiplex PCR, a mixture combining 60 forward primers for TCR Vbeta segments and 13 reverse primers for TCR Jbeta segments was used. A multiplex PCR assay on genomic DNA amplified the CDR3 region of rearranged TCR beta genes. The Illumina HiSeq System was used to sequence the amplified TCR beta libraries as 87-base-pair reads. From the authors' description of their analysis: A later analysis tallied tens of millions of unique TCR beta chains across the approximately 670 repertoires, and about 10 million of those chains were shared by two or more donors. To remove PCR and sequencing errors, raw reads were error-corrected and collapsed into unique sequences using a nearest-neighbor algorithm that merged closely related sequences. CDR3 sequences were aligned to IMGT reference sequences to assign V, D and J gene segments. For a sequence to be retained, at least a six-nucleotide match to both a V gene segment and a J gene segment was required. Rearrangements were classified as productive when the CDR3 lacked stop codons and remained in frame with V and J, and all other rearrangements were classified as non-productive. CDR3 was defined by IMGT convention, running from the second conserved V-encoded cysteine to the conserved J-encoded phenylalanine. Sequences without an unambiguous match to a single V gene segment were excluded from the earlier analysis of about 640 of the donors. In an earlier analysis of 450 to 750 of the donors, a V segment was called functional when productive rearrangements were above 56.7%, and segregating when the standard deviation between donors exceeded 5%. To diagnose cytomegalovirus status from the catalog of TCR beta chain sequences, a statistical classification framework was built. In a later analysis, V and J genes were assigned by comparing TCR nucleotide sequences against IMGT/GENE-DB human TR gene sequences. In a later analysis, CDR3 sequences and most-parsimonious VDJ recombination scenarios were assigned using the TCRdist pipeline. A later analysis defined each TCR beta chain by its CDR3 amino acid sequence plus V-gene family, and excluded reads lacking a unique V-gene family. In a later analysis, 450 to 600 highly shared, low-generation-probability nucleotide sequences were removed to address suspected cross-contamination and a sequencing artifact. A later analysis calculated a clonal expansion index for each public chain from normalized within-repertoire ranks of inferred template counts. In a later analysis, generation probabilities were computed with a VDJ recombination model fitted to out-of-frame rearrangements, and the resulting probabilities were checked against IGoR. In a later analysis, TCR-TCR, TCR-HLA and TCR-CMV co-occurrence was scored with hypergeometric tests, and a repertoire-size bias correction was applied to TCR pairs. A later analysis estimated false discovery rates by permuting HLA or CMV assignments 20 times. In a later analysis, co-occurring TCRs were grouped with DBSCAN, and TCRdist sequence similarity was added when clustering was performed within HLA-allele-positive subsets. Repertoires with fewer than 30,000 or more than 120,000 public chains were left out of co-occurrence clustering, as were about 5 repertoires with anomalous nucleotide sharing. As stored in TCRdb, this immuneACCESS dataset retains in-frame rearrangements with V and J assigned. A fraction of the clones does not appear; measured against another copy, unresolved V genes explain less than half of the discrepancy, and the remainder lacks a known reason. V and J calls and clone size come straight from that table; D and trimming were deduced from the DNA. The sample profile shows around 130,000 clones; around 70% of them were found once. In total, the top ten clones hold about 3% of the sample.

The sequenced material came from PBMCs. The rearrangement joined TRBV5-1 to TRBJ2-7; there is no confident call for the D gene. The sequence came from a human donor in good health. The CDR3 protein sequence reads: CASSLVPGSYEQYF. The bases read TGCGCCAGCAGCTTGGTGCCGGGCTCCTACGAGCAGTACTTC.